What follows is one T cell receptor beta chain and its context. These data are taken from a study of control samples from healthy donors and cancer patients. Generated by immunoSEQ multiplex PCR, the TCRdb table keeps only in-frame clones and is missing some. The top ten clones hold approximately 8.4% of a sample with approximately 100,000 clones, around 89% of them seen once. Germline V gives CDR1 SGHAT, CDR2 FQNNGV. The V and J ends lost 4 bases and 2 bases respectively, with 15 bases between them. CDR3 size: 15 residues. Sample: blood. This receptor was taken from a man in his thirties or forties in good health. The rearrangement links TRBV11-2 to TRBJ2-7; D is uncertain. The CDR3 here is CASSSLSRPTYEQYF. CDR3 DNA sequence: TGTGCCAGCAGCTCCCTCAGTAGACCAACCTACGAGCAGTACTTC.